The 6 T cell receptor beta chains below come from one sample, sequenced in a study of cytomegalovirus exposure and HLA in healthy donors. PCR amplification relied on 60 Vbeta primers (plus 13 Jbeta primers). Method: immunoSEQ multiplex PCR; TCRdb's copy keeps in-frame clones and lacks some. The data contain about 93,000 clones, roughly 78% of them singletons. Sequenced material: PBMCs. The receptors were gathered from a young man in good health and CMV-seronegative.

The rearrangement links TRBV7-2 to TRBJ1-3, with TRBD1 as a possible D gene (6 bases). CDR1 is SGHTA and CDR2 is FQGNSA in the germline V gene. Trimming removed 7 bases from V and 6 bases from J, with 16 bases in between. The CDR3 is 14 amino acids. Here the CDR3 reads CASTAAPGANTIYF. The DNA for the CDR3 is TGTGCCAGCACCGCAGCGCCAGGGGCAAACACCATATATTTT.

V and J are TRBV4-2 and TRBJ2-7, with 12 bases fitting TRBD2. V gave up 4 bases and J gave up 3 bases; unmatched junction bases: 4. CDR3 length equals 15 residues. Germline V lookup: CDR1 LGHNA, CDR2 YNFKEQ. This chain's CDR3 is CASSRTSGGSYEQYF. The CDR3 DNA reads TGTGCCAGCAGCCGAACTAGCGGGGGGAGCTACGAGCAGTACTTC.

The genes are TRBV7-9 and TRBJ2-7; 7 bases match TRBD1. CDR3 size: 13 residues. Trimming removed 6 bases from V and 2 bases from J; junction bases left unmatched: 4. Per germline, CDR1 SEHNR and CDR2 FQNEAQ (reference sequence). Here the CDR3 DNA reads TGTGCCAGCAGAGCCGGGACAGCCTACGAGCAGTACTTC. It specifies CASRAGTAYEQYF. Full variable domain (remainder filled in from reference TRBV7-9 and TRBJ2-7): DTGVSQNPRHKITKRGQNVTFRCDPISEHNRLYWYRQTLGQGPEFLTYFQNEAQLEKSRLLSDRFSAERPKGSFSTLEIQRTEQGDSAMYLCASRAGTAYEQYFGPGTRLTVT.

V usage is TRBV7-2 and J usage is TRBJ2-7; D remains unclear. The CDR3 runs 13 residues. Germline-derived CDR1 and CDR2 are SGHTA and FQGNSA. Trimming left V 7 bases short and J 9 bases short, with 19 bases between. CDR3 bases: TGTGCCAGCACCCTTACGGGTGCTCCGAGGCAGTACTTC. It encodes CASTLTGAPRQYF.

The rearrangement joins TRBV6-5 to TRBJ1-6; no clear D gene. Germline loops: CDR1 MNHEY, CDR2 SVGAGI. Trimming took 5 bases from V and 13 from J, leaving 18 bases between them. The CDR3 is made up of 14 amino acids. CDR3 amino acids: CASSLSLEGSPLHF. CDR3 DNA: TGTGCCAGCAGTCTTTCATTGGAGGGATCCCCCCTCCACTTT.

The chain employs TRBV7-6 and TRBJ2-5; 10 bases fit TRBD1. CDR1 SGHVS and CDR2 FNYEAQ come from the germline V gene. The CDR3 consists of 16 residues. The junction had 7 bases not matched to a gene; V was cut back by 5 bases and J by 1 base. The CDR3 loop is CASSLLGTGAQETQYF. The CDR3 region has the DNA TGTGCCAGCAGCCTCCTTGGGACAGGGGCCCAAGAGACCCAGTACTTC.